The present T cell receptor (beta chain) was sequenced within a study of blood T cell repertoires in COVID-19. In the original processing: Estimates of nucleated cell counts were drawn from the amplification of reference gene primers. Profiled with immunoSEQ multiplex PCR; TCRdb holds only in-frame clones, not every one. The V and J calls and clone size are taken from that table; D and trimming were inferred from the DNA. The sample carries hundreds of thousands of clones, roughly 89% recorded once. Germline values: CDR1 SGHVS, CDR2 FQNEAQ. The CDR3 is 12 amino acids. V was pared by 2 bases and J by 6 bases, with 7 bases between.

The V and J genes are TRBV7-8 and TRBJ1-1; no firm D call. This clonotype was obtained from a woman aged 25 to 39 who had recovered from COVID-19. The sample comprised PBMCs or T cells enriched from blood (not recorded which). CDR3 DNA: TGTGCCAGCAGCTTATCAGCGCCTGAAGCTTTCTTT. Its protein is CASSLSAPEAFF.